A single TCR beta chain is shown here with its context. Antigen unknown. V shed 0 bases and J 5 bases; nucleotides not matched to a gene: 6. There are 15 residues in the CDR3. Germline CDR1 and CDR2: SGHNT and YYREEE (reference sequence). TCRdb's copy holds only in-frame clones and misses some; the assay was immunoSEQ multiplex PCR. The data hold tens of thousands of clones, with roughly 95% observed a single time. The data are from a study of graft-versus-host responses after intestinal transplantation. Broader study findings: Individuals who had graft-donor T cell macrochimerism had allografts that showed high graft-versus-host to host-versus-graft clonal ratios. The authors found GvH clones in recipient marrow, some appearing first in ileum or blood.

The chain has TRBV5-4 and TRBJ2-7; 9 positions match TRBD2. The sequencing here drew on unstimulated CD8+ T cells sorted from spleen or lymph node cells, taken before transplant. The sequence was obtained from a human donor who was the organ donor for an intestinal transplant. CDR3 loop: CASSLGGGALNEQYF. CDR3 DNA sequence: TGTGCCAGCAGCTTGGGCGGGGGGGCCTTAAACGAGCAGTACTTC.